This is a list of T cell receptor beta chains from one sample in a study of cytomegalovirus exposure and HLA in healthy donors. Assay: immunoSEQ multiplex PCR; the TCRdb copy retains only in-frame clones and omits some. The sample contains about 92,000 clones, around 84% of which appear only once. Material for sequencing was PBMCs. These receptors all come from a man aged 18 to 29 in good health and CMV-seronegative. The CDR3 runs from the conserved cysteine through the conserved F or W. Fields, in order: CDR3 protein, CDR3 DNA, J gene, clone size, D gene, V gene. D genes are given only for firm matches. Clone sizes are given selectively: once, few, many, or a class where the clone is expanded.

CDR3 protein: CASTQLPPDEQYF; CDR3 DNA: TGTGCCAGCACTCAACTCCCCCCGGACGAGCAGTACTTC; J gene: TRBJ2-7; clone size: -; D gene: -; V gene: TRBV28
CDR3 protein: CASSLGGGYEAFF; CDR3 DNA: TGTGCCAGCAGCTTAGGTGGCGGGTATGAAGCTTTCTTT; J gene: TRBJ1-1; clone size: -; D gene: -; V gene: TRBV7-6
CDR3 protein: CASSSRDRGRVYGYTF; CDR3 DNA: TGTGCCAGCAGCTCCCGGGACAGGGGGCGGGTGTATGGCTACACCTTC; J gene: TRBJ1-2; clone size: -; D gene: TRBD1; V gene: TRBV5-4
CDR3 protein: CASSPRLASDTQYF; CDR3 DNA: TGTGCCAGCAGTCCCAGACTAGCCTCCGATACGCAGTATTTT; J gene: TRBJ2-3; clone size: -; D gene: TRBD2; V gene: TRBV2
CDR3 protein: CASSETAGFYGYTF; CDR3 DNA: TGTGCCAGCAGTGAAACAGCAGGTTTTTATGGCTACACCTTC; J gene: TRBJ1-2; clone size: -; D gene: -; V gene: TRBV6-1
CDR3 protein: CASSAGRGVNEQFF; CDR3 DNA: TGTGCCAGCAGTGCGGGGCGGGGGGTTAATGAGCAGTTCTTC; J gene: TRBJ2-1; clone size: -; D gene: TRBD2; V gene: TRBV6-1
CDR3 protein: CSAKHRNQLAGGTDTQYF; CDR3 DNA: TGCAGCGCCAAACACCGAAACCAACTCGCGGGGGGTACAGATACGCAGTATTTT; J gene: TRBJ2-3; clone size: -; D gene: TRBD2; V gene: TRBV29-1
CDR3 protein: CSAGGSGGAGEQYF; CDR3 DNA: TGCAGCGCCGGGGGGAGCGGGGGGGCTGGGGAGCAGTACTTC; J gene: TRBJ2-7; clone size: -; D gene: TRBD2; V gene: TRBV29-1
CDR3 protein: CATSRASGGGYEQYF; CDR3 DNA: TGTGCCACCAGCAGAGCCTCGGGGGGAGGCTACGAGCAGTACTTC; J gene: TRBJ2-7; clone size: -; D gene: TRBD2; V gene: TRBV15
CDR3 protein: CASSARAGTSQETQYF; CDR3 DNA: TGTGCCAGCAGCGCGCGCGCCGGGACTAGTCAAGAGACCCAGTACTTC; J gene: TRBJ2-5; clone size: -; D gene: TRBD2; V gene: TRBV9
CDR3 protein: CSSSVPSYGNYGYTF; CDR3 DNA: TGTTCCAGCAGCGTCCCTTCCTACGGGAACTATGGCTACACCTTC; J gene: TRBJ1-2; clone size: once; D gene: -; V gene: TRBV7-9
CDR3 protein: CASSTGSGNQPQHF; CDR3 DNA: TGCGCCAGCAGTACAGGGTCTGGCAATCAGCCCCAGCATTTT; J gene: TRBJ1-5; clone size: once; D gene: -; V gene: TRBV4-1
CDR3 protein: CASSPTDTQYF; CDR3 DNA: TGTGCCAGCAGCCCTACAGATACGCAGTATTTT; J gene: TRBJ2-3; clone size: few; D gene: -; V gene: TRBV11-2
CDR3 protein: CASGFRGSQPQHF; CDR3 DNA: TGTGCTAGTGGTTTTAGGGGGAGCCAGCCCCAGCATTTT; J gene: TRBJ1-5; clone size: -; D gene: -; V gene: TRBV12-5
CDR3 protein: CASSMQGRYGYTF; CDR3 DNA: TGTGCCAGCAGTATGCAGGGCCGCTATGGCTACACCTTC; J gene: TRBJ1-2; clone size: -; D gene: -; V gene: TRBV6-1
CDR3 protein: CSVWTASTEAFF; CDR3 DNA: TGCAGCGTTTGGACAGCGAGCACTGAAGCTTTCTTT; J gene: TRBJ1-1; clone size: few; D gene: -; V gene: TRBV29-1
CDR3 protein: CASSTLDSPKEFF; CDR3 DNA: TGTGCCAGTAGTACATTGGACAGTCCTAAGGAGTTCTTC; J gene: TRBJ2-1; clone size: -; D gene: -; V gene: TRBV19
CDR3 protein: CASSRQGGGYGYTF; CDR3 DNA: TGTGCCAGCAGTCGTCAGGGGGGTGGCTATGGCTACACCTTC; J gene: TRBJ1-2; clone size: once; D gene: TRBD1; V gene: TRBV11-1
CDR3 protein: CASSMDRVSDTQYF; CDR3 DNA: TGTGCCAGTAGTATGGACAGGGTTTCGGATACGCAGTATTTT; J gene: TRBJ2-3; clone size: -; D gene: TRBD1; V gene: TRBV19
CDR3 protein: CASSVQIDNEQFF; CDR3 DNA: TGTGCCAGCAGCGTACAGATCGACAATGAGCAGTTCTTC; J gene: TRBJ2-1; clone size: -; D gene: -; V gene: TRBV9
CDR3 protein: CASSYSTPGNQPQHF; CDR3 DNA: TGTGCCAGCAGTTACTCGACTCCGGGAAATCAGCCCCAGCATTTT; J gene: TRBJ1-5; clone size: -; D gene: -; V gene: TRBV6-6
CDR3 protein: CASSPTSGSFEQYF; CDR3 DNA: TGTGCTAGCAGCCCCACTTCCGGGTCCTTTGAGCAGTACTTC; J gene: TRBJ2-7; clone size: -; D gene: -; V gene: TRBV7-7
CDR3 protein: CAISGEGGLDYGYTF; CDR3 DNA: TGTGCCATCAGTGGGGAGGGAGGGCTTGACTATGGCTACACCTTC; J gene: TRBJ1-2; clone size: -; D gene: -; V gene: TRBV10-3
CDR3 protein: CSATTGNDYGYTF; CDR3 DNA: TGCAGCGCTACGACAGGTAACGACTATGGCTACACCTTC; J gene: TRBJ1-2; clone size: once; D gene: -; V gene: TRBV29-1
CDR3 protein: CASSLGDRVATEAFF; CDR3 DNA: TGTGCCAGCAGCTTAGGGGACAGGGTGGCCACTGAAGCTTTCTTT; J gene: TRBJ1-1; clone size: -; D gene: TRBD1; V gene: TRBV7-9
CDR3 protein: CASSQDGQGIDTQYF; CDR3 DNA: TGCGCCAGCAGCCAAGATGGTCAGGGGATAGATACGCAGTATTTT; J gene: TRBJ2-3; clone size: -; D gene: -; V gene: TRBV4-1
CDR3 protein: CASGLVLTGELFF; CDR3 DNA: TGTGCTAGTGGTTTGGTACTAACCGGGGAGCTGTTTTTT; J gene: TRBJ2-2; clone size: -; D gene: -; V gene: TRBV12-5
CDR3 protein: CSVEDPDRSSYNEQFF; CDR3 DNA: TGCAGCGTTGAAGATCCGGACAGGAGCTCCTACAATGAGCAGTTCTTC; J gene: TRBJ2-1; clone size: -; D gene: TRBD1; V gene: TRBV29-1
CDR3 protein: CASTLTGGVGEKLFF; CDR3 DNA: TGTGCCAGTACCCTAACAGGGGGAGTAGGGGAAAAACTGTTCTTT; J gene: TRBJ1-4; clone size: -; D gene: TRBD1; V gene: TRBV19
CDR3 protein: CASSQRPPGQGVGNEKLFF; CDR3 DNA: TGCGCCAGCAGCCAACGCCCCCCGGGACAGGGGGTAGGAAATGAAAAACTGTTTTTT; J gene: TRBJ1-4; clone size: -; D gene: TRBD1; V gene: TRBV4-1
CDR3 protein: CASSEKGGVNYGYTF; CDR3 DNA: TGTGCCAGCAGTGAAAAAGGGGGTGTTAACTATGGCTACACCTTC; J gene: TRBJ1-2; clone size: -; D gene: -; V gene: TRBV6-1
CDR3 protein: CASSLRAGGYGYTF; CDR3 DNA: TGTGCCAGCAGCCTCCGGGCCGGAGGATATGGCTACACCTTC; J gene: TRBJ1-2; clone size: -; D gene: -; V gene: TRBV7-7
CDR3 protein: CASSLDGGEGEKLFF; CDR3 DNA: TGTGCCAGCAGCTTAGATGGGGGGGAGGGTGAAAAACTGTTTTTT; J gene: TRBJ1-4; clone size: few; D gene: -; V gene: TRBV7-2
CDR3 protein: CASSLGTTYGYTF; CDR3 DNA: TGTGCCAGCAGCTTGGGGACAACCTATGGCTACACCTTC; J gene: TRBJ1-2; clone size: -; D gene: -; V gene: TRBV5-6
CDR3 protein: CASSSDSYNEQFF; CDR3 DNA: TGTGCTAGCAGCTCCGACAGCTACAATGAGCAGTTCTTC; J gene: TRBJ2-1; clone size: -; D gene: -; V gene: TRBV7-7
CDR3 protein: CASSVDTGATNEKLFF; CDR3 DNA: TGTGCCAGTAGTGTCGATACTGGAGCAACTAATGAAAAACTGTTTTTT; J gene: TRBJ1-4; clone size: -; D gene: -; V gene: TRBV19
CDR3 protein: CASSRQGFGYTF; CDR3 DNA: TGTGCCAGCAGCAGACAGGGATTTGGCTACACCTTC; J gene: TRBJ1-2; clone size: -; D gene: TRBD1; V gene: TRBV14
CDR3 protein: CAIRKGTGGTFGSYEQYF; CDR3 DNA: TGTGCCATCAGGAAGGGGACAGGGGGCACTTTCGGCTCCTACGAGCAGTACTTC; J gene: TRBJ2-7; clone size: few; D gene: TRBD1; V gene: TRBV10-3
CDR3 protein: CASSPGTTQGEKLFF; CDR3 DNA: TGTGCCAGCTCACCAGGCACAACACAGGGTGAAAAACTGTTTTTT; J gene: TRBJ1-4; clone size: -; D gene: -; V gene: TRBV18
CDR3 protein: CASSYSASGRTDTQYF; CDR3 DNA: TGTGCCAGCAGTTACTCGGCCAGCGGGCGCACAGATACGCAGTATTTT; J gene: TRBJ2-3; clone size: -; D gene: -; V gene: TRBV6-6
CDR3 protein: CASGIPGNQETQYF; CDR3 DNA: TGTGCCAGCGGAATACCGGGAAACCAAGAGACCCAGTACTTC; J gene: TRBJ2-5; clone size: -; D gene: -; V gene: TRBV6-5
CDR3 protein: CASSLGEGGYEQYF; CDR3 DNA: TGTGCCAGCAGCTTAGGCGAGGGAGGCTACGAGCAGTACTTC; J gene: TRBJ2-7; clone size: -; D gene: -; V gene: TRBV13
CDR3 protein: CASSLAWARNNNYGYTF; CDR3 DNA: TGCGCCAGCAGCTTGGCGTGGGCCAGGAACAATAACTATGGCTACACCTTC; J gene: TRBJ1-2; clone size: once; D gene: -; V gene: TRBV5-1
CDR3 protein: CASSLDPGGNTEAFF; CDR3 DNA: TGCGCCAGCAGCTTGGATCCGGGGGGGAACACTGAAGCTTTCTTT; J gene: TRBJ1-1; clone size: -; D gene: -; V gene: TRBV5-1
CDR3 protein: CASSLDSSLGANVLTF; CDR3 DNA: TGTGCCAGCAGCTTGGACAGCTCCCTTGGGGCCAACGTCCTGACTTTC; J gene: TRBJ2-6; clone size: -; D gene: -; V gene: TRBV11-3
CDR3 protein: CASSELAGDIGELFF; CDR3 DNA: TGTGCCAGCAGTGAATTGGCAGGGGATATCGGGGAGCTGTTTTTT; J gene: TRBJ2-2; clone size: -; D gene: -; V gene: TRBV6-1